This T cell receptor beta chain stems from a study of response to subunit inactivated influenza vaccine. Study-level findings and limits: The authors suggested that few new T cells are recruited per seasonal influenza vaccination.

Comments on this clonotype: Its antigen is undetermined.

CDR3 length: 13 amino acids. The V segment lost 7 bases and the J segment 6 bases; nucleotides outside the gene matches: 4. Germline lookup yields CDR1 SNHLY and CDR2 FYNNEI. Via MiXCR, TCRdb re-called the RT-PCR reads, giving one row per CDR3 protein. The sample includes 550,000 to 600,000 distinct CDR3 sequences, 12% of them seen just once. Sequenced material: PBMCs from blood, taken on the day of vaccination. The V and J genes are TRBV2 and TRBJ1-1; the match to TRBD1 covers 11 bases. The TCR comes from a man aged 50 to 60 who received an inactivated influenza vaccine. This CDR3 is CASMRGQGAEAFF. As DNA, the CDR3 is TGTGCCAGCATGAGGGGACAGGGGGCTGAAGCTTTCTTT.